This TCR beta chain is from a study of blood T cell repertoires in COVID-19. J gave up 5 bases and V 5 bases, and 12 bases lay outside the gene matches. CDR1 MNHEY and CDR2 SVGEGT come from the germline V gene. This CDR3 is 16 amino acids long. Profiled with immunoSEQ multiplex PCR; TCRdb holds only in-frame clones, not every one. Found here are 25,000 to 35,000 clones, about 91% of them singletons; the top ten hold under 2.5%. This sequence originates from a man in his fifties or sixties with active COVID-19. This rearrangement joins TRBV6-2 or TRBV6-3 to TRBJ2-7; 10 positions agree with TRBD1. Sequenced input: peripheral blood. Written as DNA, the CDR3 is TGTGCCAGCAGTCCGAGATTAGGGACAGGGGCGGACGAGCAGTACTTC. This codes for CASSPRLGTGADEQYF.